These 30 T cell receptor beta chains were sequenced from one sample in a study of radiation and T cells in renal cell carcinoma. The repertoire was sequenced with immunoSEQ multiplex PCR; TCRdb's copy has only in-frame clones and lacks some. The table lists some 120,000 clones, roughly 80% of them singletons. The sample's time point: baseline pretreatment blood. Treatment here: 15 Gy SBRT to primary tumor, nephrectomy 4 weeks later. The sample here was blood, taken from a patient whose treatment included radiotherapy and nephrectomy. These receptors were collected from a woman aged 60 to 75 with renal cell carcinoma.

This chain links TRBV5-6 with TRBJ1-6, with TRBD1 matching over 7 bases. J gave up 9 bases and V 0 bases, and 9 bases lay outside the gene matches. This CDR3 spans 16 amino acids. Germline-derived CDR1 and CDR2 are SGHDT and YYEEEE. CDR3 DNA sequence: TGTGCCAGCAGCTTGGGCCCCACAGGGGTAGGTTCACCCCTCCACTTT. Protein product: CASSLGPTGVGSPLHF.

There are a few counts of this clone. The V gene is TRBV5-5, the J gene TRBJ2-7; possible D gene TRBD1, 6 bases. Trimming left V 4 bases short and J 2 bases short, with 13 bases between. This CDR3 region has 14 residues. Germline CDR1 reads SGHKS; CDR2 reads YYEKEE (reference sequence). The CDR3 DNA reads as TGTGCCAGCAGCATCCAGACAGGTACCTACGAGCAGTACTTC. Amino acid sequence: CASSIQTGTYEQYF.

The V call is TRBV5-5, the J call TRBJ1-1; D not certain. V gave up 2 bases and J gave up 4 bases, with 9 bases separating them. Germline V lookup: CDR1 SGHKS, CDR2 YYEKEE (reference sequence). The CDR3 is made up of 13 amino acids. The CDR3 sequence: CASSFDWGTEAFF. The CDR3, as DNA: TGTGCCAGCAGCTTTGACTGGGGCACTGAAGCTTTCTTT.

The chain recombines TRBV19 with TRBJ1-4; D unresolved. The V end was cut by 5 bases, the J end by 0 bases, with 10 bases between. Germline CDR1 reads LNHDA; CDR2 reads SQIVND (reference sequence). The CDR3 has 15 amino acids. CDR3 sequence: CASSSAGTTNEKLFF. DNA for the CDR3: TGTGCCAGTAGTTCGGCGGGTACAACTAATGAAAAACTGTTTTTT.

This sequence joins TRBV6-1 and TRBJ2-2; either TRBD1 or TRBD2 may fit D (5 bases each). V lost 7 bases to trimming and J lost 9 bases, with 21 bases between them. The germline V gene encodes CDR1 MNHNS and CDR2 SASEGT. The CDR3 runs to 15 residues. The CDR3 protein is CASTRGAGERRELFF. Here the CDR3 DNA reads TGTGCCAGCACCCGTGGGGCGGGCGAGCGCCGGGAGCTGTTTTTT.

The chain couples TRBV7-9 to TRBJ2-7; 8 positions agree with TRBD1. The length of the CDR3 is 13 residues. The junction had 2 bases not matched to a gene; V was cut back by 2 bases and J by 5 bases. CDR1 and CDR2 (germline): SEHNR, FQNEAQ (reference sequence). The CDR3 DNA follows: TGTGCCAGCAGCTTAACGACAGGGGACGAGCAGTACTTC. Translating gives CASSLTTGDEQYF.

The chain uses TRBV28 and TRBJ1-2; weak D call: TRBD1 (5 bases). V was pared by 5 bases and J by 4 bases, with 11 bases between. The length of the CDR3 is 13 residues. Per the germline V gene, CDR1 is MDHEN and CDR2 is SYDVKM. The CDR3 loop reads CASSLPTVYGYTF. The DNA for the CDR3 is TGTGCCAGCAGTCTACCGACAGTCTATGGCTACACCTTC.

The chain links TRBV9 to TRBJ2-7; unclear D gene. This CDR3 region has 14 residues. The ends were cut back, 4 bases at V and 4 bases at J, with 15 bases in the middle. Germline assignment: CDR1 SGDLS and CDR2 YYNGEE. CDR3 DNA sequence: TGTGCCAGCAGCTTCCGATCGGACGGTTACGAGCAGTACTTC. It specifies CASSFRSDGYEQYF.

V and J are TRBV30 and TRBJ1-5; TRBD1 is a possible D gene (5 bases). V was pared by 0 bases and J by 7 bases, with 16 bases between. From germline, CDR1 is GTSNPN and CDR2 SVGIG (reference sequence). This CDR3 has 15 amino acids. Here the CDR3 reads CAWSVRGGEGQPQHF. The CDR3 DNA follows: TGTGCCTGGAGTGTACGAGGAGGGGAGGGCCAGCCCCAGCATTTT.

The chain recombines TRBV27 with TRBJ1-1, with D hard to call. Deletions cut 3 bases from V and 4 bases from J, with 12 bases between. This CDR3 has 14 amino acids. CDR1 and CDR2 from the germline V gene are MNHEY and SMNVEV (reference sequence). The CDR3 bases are TGTGCCAGCAGTTTCTCCAGGCGGGGCACTGAAGCTTTCTTT. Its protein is CASSFSRRGTEAFF.

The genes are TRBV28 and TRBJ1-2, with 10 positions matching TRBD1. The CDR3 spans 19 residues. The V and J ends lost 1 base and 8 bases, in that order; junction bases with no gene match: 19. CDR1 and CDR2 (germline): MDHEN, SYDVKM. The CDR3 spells CASSLLGLGDRGFEYGYTF. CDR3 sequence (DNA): TGTGCCAGCAGTTTATTGGGGCTGGGGGACAGGGGTTTCGAGTACGGCTACACCTTC.

The CDR3, as DNA: TGTGCCAGCAGTTACTTCCTAGGACGGGGCACAGATACGCAGTATTTT. This sequence encodes CASSYFLGRGTDTQYF. The chain couples TRBV6-5 to TRBJ2-3; D uncertain. This CDR3 comprises 16 residues. Trimming stripped 1 base from V and 1 base from J, with 12 bases between. Germline V gene lookup returns CDR1 MNHEY and CDR2 SVGAGI.

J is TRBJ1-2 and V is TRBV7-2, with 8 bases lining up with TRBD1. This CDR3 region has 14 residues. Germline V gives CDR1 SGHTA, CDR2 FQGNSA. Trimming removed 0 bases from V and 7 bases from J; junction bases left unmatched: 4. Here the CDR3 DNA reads TGTGCCAGCAGCTTAGCGGACAGGGAGGCTGGCTACACCTTC. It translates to CASSLADREAGYTF.

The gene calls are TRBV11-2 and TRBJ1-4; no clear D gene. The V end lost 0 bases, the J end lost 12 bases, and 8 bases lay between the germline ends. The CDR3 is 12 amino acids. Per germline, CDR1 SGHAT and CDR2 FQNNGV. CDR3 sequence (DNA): TGTGCCAGCAGCTTAGATCAGGCAGAACTGTTTTTT. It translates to CASSLDQAELFF.

DNA of the CDR3: TGTGCCAGCAGCGATGGAGAGGAAAAACTGTTTTTT. This codes for CASSDGEEKLFF. The V gene is TRBV9, the J gene TRBJ1-4; no clear D gene. The V gene's germline CDR1 is SGDLS and CDR2 YYNGEE. Trimming stripped 3 bases from V and 8 bases from J, with 8 bases between. This CDR3 region has 12 residues. Together with reference TRBV9 and TRBJ1-4, the CDR3 gives the full variable domain: DSGVTQTPKHLITATGQRVTLRCSPRSGDLSVYWYQQSLDQGLQFLIQYYNGEERAKGNILERFSAQQFPDLHSELNLSSLELGDSALYFCASSDGEEKLFFGSGTQLSVL.

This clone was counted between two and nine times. Here the CDR3 reads CATLLDSYYEQYF. For the CDR3, the DNA is TGTGCCACCTTACTGGACAGCTACTACGAGCAGTACTTC. This chain joins TRBV6-6 and TRBJ2-7, with D possibly being TRBD1 (6 bases). CDR3 length: 13 amino acids. Germline V gene data show CDR1 as MNHNY and CDR2 as SVGAGI (reference sequence). V was clipped by 10 bases and J by 3 bases, with 16 bases between them.

The CDR3 DNA sequence: TGTGCCAGCAGTTTATTTCCGGGGGGGCCGTACGAGCAGTACTTC. Translated: CASSLFPGGPYEQYF. This chain joins TRBV27 and TRBJ2-7; TRBD2 matches at 8 bases. The CDR3 extends over 15 amino acids. The V gene end was trimmed by 1 base and the J gene end by 4 bases; junction bases not matched to a gene: 6. The germline CDR1 and CDR2 sequences are MNHEY and SMNVEV (reference sequence).

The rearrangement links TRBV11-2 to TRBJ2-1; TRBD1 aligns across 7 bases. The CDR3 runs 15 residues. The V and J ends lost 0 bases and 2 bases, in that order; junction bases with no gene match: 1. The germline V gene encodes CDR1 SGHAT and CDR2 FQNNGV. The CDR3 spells CASSLEGTAYNEQFF. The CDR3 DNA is TGTGCCAGCAGCTTAGAGGGGACAGCCTACAATGAGCAGTTCTTC.

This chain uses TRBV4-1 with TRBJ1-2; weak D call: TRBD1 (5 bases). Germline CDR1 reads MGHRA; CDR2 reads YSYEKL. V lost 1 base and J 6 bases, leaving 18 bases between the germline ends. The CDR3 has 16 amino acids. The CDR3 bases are TGCGCCAGCAGCCAAGTCTCGGGCCGGGACGTTGATGGCTACACCTTC. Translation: CASSQVSGRDVDGYTF.

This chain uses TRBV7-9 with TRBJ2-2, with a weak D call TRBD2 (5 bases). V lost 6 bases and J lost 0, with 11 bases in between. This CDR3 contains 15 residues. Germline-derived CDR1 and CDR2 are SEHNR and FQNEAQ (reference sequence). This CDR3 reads CASSIGVANTGELFF. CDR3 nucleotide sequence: TGTGCCAGCAGTATCGGGGTGGCGAACACCGGGGAGCTGTTTTTT.

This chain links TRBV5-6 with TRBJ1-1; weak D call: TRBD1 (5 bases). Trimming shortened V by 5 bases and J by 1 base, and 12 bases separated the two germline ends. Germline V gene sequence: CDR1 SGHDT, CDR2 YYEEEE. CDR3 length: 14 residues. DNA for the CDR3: TGTGCCAGCAGAGGGGATCCGGGGAACACTGAAGCTTTCTTT. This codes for CASRGDPGNTEAFF.

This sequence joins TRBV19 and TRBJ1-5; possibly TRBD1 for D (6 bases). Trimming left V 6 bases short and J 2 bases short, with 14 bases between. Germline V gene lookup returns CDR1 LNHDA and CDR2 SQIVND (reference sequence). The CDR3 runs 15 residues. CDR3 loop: CASSPTGKGNQPQHF. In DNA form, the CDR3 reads TGTGCCAGTAGCCCCACAGGGAAGGGCAATCAGCCCCAGCATTTT.

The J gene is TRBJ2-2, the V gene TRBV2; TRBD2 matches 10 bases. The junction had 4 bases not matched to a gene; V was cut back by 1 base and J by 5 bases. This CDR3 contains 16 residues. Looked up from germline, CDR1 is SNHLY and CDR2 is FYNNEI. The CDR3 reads CASSEDELAGTGELFF. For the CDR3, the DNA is TGTGCCAGCAGTGAAGACGAACTAGCGGGGACCGGGGAGCTGTTTTTT.

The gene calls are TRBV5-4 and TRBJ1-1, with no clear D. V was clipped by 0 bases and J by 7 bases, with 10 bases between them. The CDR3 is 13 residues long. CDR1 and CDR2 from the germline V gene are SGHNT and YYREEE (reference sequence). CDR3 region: CASSLVAAFEAFF. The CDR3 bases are TGTGCCAGCAGCTTGGTGGCAGCCTTTGAAGCTTTCTTT.

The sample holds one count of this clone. For the CDR3, the DNA is TGCGCCAGCAGCCTAGAAAGCACCGGGGAGCTGTTTTTT. Its translation is CASSLESTGELFF. V is TRBV5-1 and J is TRBJ2-2; no reliable D call. The V gene's germline CDR1 is SGHRS and CDR2 YFSETQ. V was cut by 4 bases and J by 4 bases, with 8 bases left in between. The CDR3 length is 13 residues.

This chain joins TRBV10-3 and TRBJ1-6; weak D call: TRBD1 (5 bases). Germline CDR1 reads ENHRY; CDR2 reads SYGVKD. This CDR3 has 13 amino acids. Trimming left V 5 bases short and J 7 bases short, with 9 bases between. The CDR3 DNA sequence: TGTGCCATCAGTTCAGGGTCCAATTCACCCCTCCACTTT. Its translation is CAISSGSNSPLHF.

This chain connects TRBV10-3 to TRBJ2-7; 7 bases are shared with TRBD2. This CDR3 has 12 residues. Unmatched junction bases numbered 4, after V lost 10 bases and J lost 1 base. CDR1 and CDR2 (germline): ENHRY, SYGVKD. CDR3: CATGGTSYEQYF. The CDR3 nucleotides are TGTGCCACCGGGGGGACTTCCTACGAGCAGTACTTC.

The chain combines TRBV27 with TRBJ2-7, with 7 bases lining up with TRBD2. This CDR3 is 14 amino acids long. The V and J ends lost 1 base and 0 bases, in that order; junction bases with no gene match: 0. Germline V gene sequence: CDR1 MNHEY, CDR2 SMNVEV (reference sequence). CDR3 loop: CASSLWGGSYEQYF. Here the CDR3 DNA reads TGTGCCAGCAGTTTATGGGGGGGCTCCTACGAGCAGTACTTC.

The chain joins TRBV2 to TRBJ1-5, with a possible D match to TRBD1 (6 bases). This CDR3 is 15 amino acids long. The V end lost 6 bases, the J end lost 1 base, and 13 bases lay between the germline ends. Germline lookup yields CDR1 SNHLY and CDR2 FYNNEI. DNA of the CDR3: TGTGCCAGCAGATACAGGGTCGGCAGCAATCAGCCCCAGCATTTT. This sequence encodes CASRYRVGSNQPQHF. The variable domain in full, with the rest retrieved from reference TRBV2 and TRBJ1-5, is EPEVTQTPSHQVTQMGQEVILRCVPISNHLYFYWYRQILGQKVEFLVSFYNNEISEKSEIFDDQFSVERPDGSNFTLKIRSTKLEDSAMYFCASRYRVGSNQPQHFGDGTRLSIL.

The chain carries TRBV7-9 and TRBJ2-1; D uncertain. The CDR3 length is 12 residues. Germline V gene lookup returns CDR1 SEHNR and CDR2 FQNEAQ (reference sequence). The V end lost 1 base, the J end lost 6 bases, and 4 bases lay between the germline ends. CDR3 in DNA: TGTGCCAGCAGCTTAGTGGGCAATGAGCAGTTCTTC. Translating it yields CASSLVGNEQFF.